The entry that follows covers one T cell receptor (beta chain) sequence. Antigen: not known. Produced via immunoSEQ multiplex PCR; TCRdb's table is partial and in-frame only. This sample has tens of thousands of clones, with about 82% found just once. Unexposed donor CD4+ T cells date from about 2011-2018, before the COVID-19 pandemic. After ten to eleven days of culture, CD4+ T cells were isolated. Unexposed-donor CD4+ T cells were probed with SARS-CoV-2 S/N and four cold-coronavirus spikes, cells permitting. These data originate in a study of CD4 T cells in relation to SARS-CoV-2 and coronaviruses. On the study more broadly: No peptide or an HIV-1 Nef peptide pool served as negative control. The HLA restriction of the shared crossreactive spike epitopes was mapped.

The clonotype was recovered from a human donor in good health. The specimen sequenced was CD4+ T cells from PBMCs, cultured in vitro.

CDR3 in DNA: TGTGCCAGCAGTGGCGGGACTAGCGGGACTGACGAGCAGTACTTC. It codes for CASSGGTSGTDEQYF. V and J are TRBV2 and TRBJ2-7; 13 nucleotides agree with TRBD2. Germline CDR1 and CDR2: SNHLY and FYNNEI. The CDR3 contains 15 residues. The junction had 5 bases not matched to a gene; V was cut back by 4 bases and J by 5 bases.